These 20 T cell receptor beta chains were sequenced from one sample in a study of human T cells and chemical hapten exposure. One entry per CDR3 protein, called by TCRdb with MiXCR from the RACE reads. The sample shows 95,000 to 150,000 distinct CDR3 sequences, roughly 15% of them seen only once. Stated time point: patch test 1, 2 weeks after DPC sensitization. Treatment denoted: therapeutic diphenylcyclopropenone sensitization with weekly scalp DPC. Sequenced here: whole blood, sampled in connection with sensitization to the hapten diphenylcyclopropenone (DPC). These receptors originate from a man younger than 35 with alopecia areata. Some clones in this sample may be carry-over from other donors' samples.

Only a few counts were recorded for this clonotype. The V call is TRBV18, the J call TRBJ2-7; TRBD1 aligns across 8 bases. CDR1 and CDR2 (germline): KGHSH, LQKENI. The CDR3 runs to 15 residues. V shed 6 bases, J shed 0 bases, and the junction held 7 bases outside the gene matches. In DNA, the CDR3 is TGTGCCAGCTCCCCCGGGACAGGTCACTCCTACGAGCAGTACTTC. As protein: CASSPGTGHSYEQYF. The full variable domain, in which reference TRBV18 and TRBJ2-7 provide the parts outside the CDR3, is NAGVMQNPRHLVRRRGQEARLRCSPMKGHSHVYWYRQLPEEGLKFMVYLQKENIIDESGMPKERFSAEFPKEGPSILRIQQVVRGDSAAYFCASSPGTGHSYEQYFGPGTRLTVT.

In this sample, this clonotype turned up a few times. The chain combines TRBV3-1 with TRBJ1-6; possible D gene TRBD1, 6 bases. The length of the CDR3 is 16 residues. The V and J ends lost 3 bases and 8 bases respectively, with 17 bases between them. CDR1 is LGHDT, CDR2 YNNKEL, per germline (reference sequence). The CDR3 DNA reads TGTGCCAGCAGCCAGGGGGGAGGCAGGGGCGATTCACCCCTCCACTTT. Translated: CASSQGGGRGDSPLHF. Full variable domain (missing parts from reference TRBV3-1 and TRBJ1-6): DTAVSQTPKYLVTQMGNDKSIKCEQNLGHDTMYWYKQDSKKFLKIMFSYNNKELIINETVPNRFSPKSPDKAHLNLHINSLELGDSAVYFCASSQGGGRGDSPLHFGNGTRLTVT.

The V call is TRBV10-3, the J call TRBJ2-2; 12 bases agree with TRBD1. V was pared by 6 bases and J by 4 bases, with 9 bases of the junction left unmatched. The V gene's germline CDR1 is ENHRY and CDR2 SYGVKD. CDR3 length: 17 residues. The CDR3 DNA reads as TGTGCCATCAGCGGGGACCGGGACAGGGGGCCCACCGGGGAGCTGTTTTTT. Translation: CAISGDRDRGPTGELFF.

The J gene is TRBJ2-7, the V gene TRBV3-1, with D possibly TRBD2 on 6 matching bases. V was trimmed by 3 bases and J by 6 bases, leaving 12 bases between them. The CDR3 totals 13 residues. Germline V lookup: CDR1 LGHDT, CDR2 YNNKEL (reference sequence). In DNA, the CDR3 is TGTGCCAGCAGCCACAATGCAGCGGGCGAGCAGTACGTC. Translated: CASSHNAAGEQYV.

The rearrangement joins TRBV6-4 to TRBJ2-3, with 11 bases aligning to TRBD2. With 4 bases clipped from V and 4 bases from J, the junction kept 1 base outside the gene matches. Germline-derived CDR1 and CDR2 are MRHNA and SNTAGT. The CDR3 covers 14 residues. The DNA for the CDR3 is TGTGCCAGCAGTGTTAGCGGGGGGGCAGATACGCAGTATTTT. Protein: CASSVSGGADTQYF.

In this sample, this clonotype turned up a few times. The V call is TRBV29-1, the J call TRBJ2-3, with D hard to call. In germline, CDR1 is SQVTM, CDR2 ANQGSEA. Trimming cost V 0 bases and J 6 bases, with 4 bases left between them. The CDR3 sequence is 11 residues long. Here the CDR3 DNA reads TGCAGCGTTGAAGATCCGGATACGCAGTATTTT. Translating gives CSVEDPDTQYF.

This clonotype was observed many times. V gene TRBV7-6 combines with J gene TRBJ1-3; TRBD1 is a possible D gene (5 bases). Germline CDR1 is SGHVS and CDR2 is FNYEAQ. The length of the CDR3 is 16 residues. V dropped 5 bases and J dropped 0 bases, with 14 bases sitting between them. CDR3 bases: TGTGCCAGCAGCCAACATGACAGTCCCTCTGGAAACACCATATATTTT. Protein: CASSQHDSPSGNTIYF.

This clonotype was detected only a few times. The chain links TRBV11-2 to TRBJ2-3; a weak D match, TRBD1 (5 bases). Trimming shortened V by 5 bases and J by 6 bases, and 12 bases separated the two germline ends. Germline V gene lookup returns CDR1 SGHAT and CDR2 FQNNGV. The CDR3 loop spans 13 amino acids. CDR3 amino acids: CASSQPDTDTQYF. The CDR3 DNA reads TGTGCCAGCAGCCAACCGGACACTGATACGCAGTATTTT.

This clonotype was seen a few times. This rearrangement joins TRBV3-1 to TRBJ1-2; D call uncertain. The CDR3 loop spans 13 amino acids. Germline loops: CDR1 LGHDT, CDR2 YNNKEL (reference sequence). Trimming stripped 2 bases from V and 2 bases from J, with 6 bases between. DNA for the CDR3: TGTGCCAGCAGCCAACAATCGAACTATGGCTACACCTTC. This gives the protein CASSQQSNYGYTF.

This clonotype turned up a few times. The V gene is TRBV12-3 or TRBV12-4, the J gene TRBJ2-3; possible D gene TRBD1, 5 bases. This CDR3 spans 14 amino acids. Trimming left V 6 bases short and J 0 bases short, with 10 bases between. The CDR3 DNA reads as TGTGCCAGCAGGCGGACATTTAGCACAGATACGCAGTATTTT. Translating it yields CASRRTFSTDTQYF.

This clonotype was recorded a few times. The rearrangement joins TRBV6-5 to TRBJ2-2; D is possibly TRBD2 (5 bases). In germline, CDR1 is MNHEY, CDR2 SVGAGI. Trimming shortened V by 2 bases and J by 5 bases, and 6 bases separated the two germline ends. The length of the CDR3 is 13 residues. The CDR3: CASSYRETGELFF. The CDR3 DNA sequence: TGTGCCAGCAGTTACAGGGAGACCGGGGAGCTGTTTTTT.

This sequence joins TRBV12-3 or TRBV12-4 and TRBJ1-2, with D perhaps TRBD1 (6 bases). This CDR3 spans 14 amino acids. V gave up 4 bases and J gave up 2 bases, with 11 bases separating them. This CDR3 is CASSSARGNYGYTF. The CDR3 coding sequence is TGTGCCAGCAGTTCTGCCAGGGGAAACTATGGCTACACCTTC.

This clonotype has a count of ten or more. The V gene is TRBV11-2, the J gene TRBJ2-4; TRBD2 is a possible D gene (5 bases). V was trimmed by 4 bases and J by 0 bases, leaving 10 bases between them. CDR1 is SGHAT, CDR2 FQNNGV, per germline. The CDR3 contains 15 residues. CDR3 bases: TGTGCCAGCAGCTCCCGCGGACTAGCCAAAAACATTCAGTACTTC. It is translated as CASSSRGLAKNIQYF.

The chain carries TRBV7-6 and TRBJ2-3; D gene unclear. The CDR3 has 15 residues. The V and J ends lost 5 bases and 2 bases respectively, with 14 bases between them. Germline V CDR1 and CDR2: SGHVS, FNYEAQ. The CDR3 spells CASSPRFSPTDTQYF. The CDR3 DNA reads TGTGCCAGCAGCCCCCGGTTCTCCCCCACAGATACGCAGTATTTT.

The chain has TRBV25-1 and TRBJ1-6; D may be TRBD1 (5 bases). The CDR3 length is 15 residues. The V and J ends lost 5 bases and 5 bases respectively, with 13 bases between them. Germline CDR1 MGHDK, CDR2 SYGVNS. The CDR3 sequence: CASSKDRGHNSPLHF. The CDR3 bases are TGTGCCAGCAGTAAAGACCGGGGACATAATTCACCCCTCCACTTT.

Turning to this clonotype: A much larger clone is a single base away; this may be a read error. This chain connects TRBV9 to TRBJ2-1, with 9 bases that match TRBD1. The CDR3 runs to 14 residues. J was trimmed by 6 bases and V by 4 bases; bases with no gene match: 5. CDR1 is SGDLS, CDR2 YYNGEE, per germline. In DNA, the CDR3 is TGTGCCAGCAGCCAAGGACAGGGGATCAATGAGCAGTTCTTC. Its translation: CASSQGQGINEQFF.

This clonotype was seen at least ten times. The chain is built from TRBV7-7 and TRBJ2-1, with D possibly TRBD1 on 6 matching bases. The V gene lost 4 bases and the J gene lost 4 bases, with 17 bases spanning the gap. This CDR3 comprises 16 residues. Per the germline V gene, CDR1 is SSHAT and CDR2 is FNYEAQ (reference sequence). DNA for the CDR3: TGTGCCAGCAGCTCAGAACAGGGCCGTGGGTACAATGAGCAGTTCTTC. As protein: CASSSEQGRGYNEQFF.

This clonotype was counted only a few times. The chain joins TRBV6-1 to TRBJ2-7; the D gene could be TRBD1 or TRBD2 (5 bases each). The CDR3 contains 14 residues. V lost 6 bases and J lost 0, with 12 bases in between. The germline CDR1 and CDR2 sequences are MNHNS and SASEGT. CDR3 protein: CASSHGTASYEQYV. DNA for the CDR3: TGTGCCAGCAGCCACGGGACGGCCTCCTACGAGCAGTACGTC.

This clonotype was seen a few times. The chain has TRBV11-1 and TRBJ2-5; maybe TRBD1 (6 bases). Germline V gene sequence: CDR1 SGHAT, CDR2 FQDESV (reference sequence). V shed 4 bases and J shed 3 bases, with 9 bases lying between them. The CDR3 totals 13 residues. The CDR3 loop is CASSWGQEETQYF. CDR3 bases: TGTGCCAGCAGCTGGGGACAAGAAGAGACCCAGTACTTC. Variable domain in full (rest from reference TRBV11-1 and TRBJ2-5): EAEVAQSPRYKITEKSQAVAFWCDPISGHATLYWYRQILGQGPELLVQFQDESVVDDSQLPKDRFSAERLKGVDSTLKIQPAELGDSAMYLCASSWGQEETQYFGPGTRLLVL.

This clonotype showed up just a few times. The J gene is TRBJ2-3, the V gene TRBV12-3 or TRBV12-4, with D possibly being TRBD1 (6 bases). CDR3 length: 16 residues. V lost 0 bases to trimming and J lost 2 bases, with 12 bases between them. The CDR3 region is CASSLADKGHTDTQYF. CDR3 nucleotide sequence: TGTGCCAGCAGTTTAGCGGATAAGGGACACACAGATACGCAGTATTTT.